The 30 T cell receptor beta chains given below trace back to one sample, sequenced in a study of blood T cell repertoires in COVID-19. Method: immunoSEQ multiplex PCR; TCRdb's copy keeps in-frame clones and lacks some. The table includes around 150,000 clones, approximately 80% detected once. The sample taken for sequencing was peripheral blood. Receptor source: a man aged 55-75 years who had recovered from COVID-19.

This chain uses TRBV6-5 with TRBJ2-7, with D hard to call. This CDR3 is 16 amino acids long. The V end was cut by 0 bases, the J end by 2 bases, with 14 bases between. In germline, CDR1 is MNHEY, CDR2 SVGAGI. The CDR3 sequence is CASSYSQPLEAYEQYF. DNA of the CDR3: TGTGCCAGCAGTTACTCGCAACCTTTAGAGGCCTACGAGCAGTACTTC.

This chain connects TRBV5-1 to TRBJ2-3, with 14 bases aligning to TRBD2. V gave up 7 bases and J gave up 8 bases; unmatched junction bases: 6. Germline lookup yields CDR1 SGHRS and CDR2 YFSETQ. The CDR3 totals 14 residues. The CDR3 DNA follows: TGCGCCAGCCGACTAGCGGGAGGGGAGGGTACGCAGTATTTT. Encoded protein: CASRLAGGEGTQYF.

The chain is built from TRBV3-1 (or the pseudogene TRBV3-2) and TRBJ1-1, with TRBD1 as a possible D gene (6 bases). The CDR3 is 13 residues long. The V and J ends lost 5 bases and 6 bases respectively, with 13 bases between them. Germline CDR1 is LGHDT and CDR2 is YNNKEL (reference sequence). CDR3 sequence: CASSYRVGAEAFF. CDR3 sequence (DNA): TGTGCCAGCAGCTACAGGGTAGGGGCTGAAGCTTTCTTT.

V usage is TRBV28 and J usage is TRBJ2-5, with 15 bases identical to TRBD2. V dropped 5 bases and J dropped 13; count of bases not matched to a gene: 8. The CDR3 spans 14 residues. Germline V gives CDR1 MDHEN, CDR2 SYDVKM. The CDR3: CASSGTSGRSVTYF. The CDR3 coding sequence is TGTGCCAGCAGTGGGACTAGCGGGAGGTCTGTGACGTACTTC. Full variable domain (outside the CDR3, taken from reference TRBV28 and TRBJ2-5): DVKVTQSSRYLVKRTGEKVFLECVQDMDHENMFWYRQDPGLGLRLIYFSYDVKMKEKGDIPEGYSVSREKKERFSLILESASTNQTSMYLCASSGTSGRSVTYFGPGTRLLVL.

The chain recombines TRBV20-1 with TRBJ2-7, with 9 bases aligning to TRBD2. The CDR3 has 15 residues. CDR1 is DFQATT, CDR2 SNEGSKA, per germline (reference sequence). V lost 3 bases and J lost 7; bases outside the gene matches: 13. The CDR3: CSASVSGSELGEQYF. DNA for the CDR3: TGCAGTGCTAGTGTTAGCGGGAGCGAACTAGGGGAGCAGTACTTC.

This clone showed up just once. The CDR3 DNA follows: TGTGCCATCAACGAAAGGGGTGGGACAGATACGCAGTATTTT. This gives the protein CAINERGGTDTQYF. The chain carries TRBV10-3 and TRBJ2-3; a weak D match, TRBD1 (5 bases). Germline V gene lookup returns CDR1 ENHRY and CDR2 SYGVKD. V dropped 7 bases and J dropped 3 bases, with 14 bases sitting between them. The CDR3 consists of 14 residues.

The chain has TRBV29-1 and TRBJ2-7, with 9 bases matching TRBD2. The germline CDR1 and CDR2 sequences are SQVTM and ANQGSEA. Trimming at V came to 2 bases and at J to 4 bases, leaving 3 bases not matched to a gene. This CDR3 has 13 amino acids. CDR3 loop: CSVETSGPYEQYF. CDR3 nucleotides: TGCAGCGTTGAAACTAGCGGGCCATACGAGCAGTACTTC.

This chain connects TRBV6-2 or TRBV6-3 to TRBJ1-1, with 8 bases identical to TRBD1. CDR1 is MNHEY and CDR2 is SVGEGT in the germline V gene. This CDR3 spans 16 amino acids. The V segment lost 4 bases and the J segment 6 bases; nucleotides outside the gene matches: 13. The CDR3 protein is CASSWRTGRGQAEAFF. The CDR3, as DNA: TGTGCCAGCAGTTGGAGGACCGGCAGGGGGCAAGCTGAAGCTTTCTTT.

The V gene is TRBV27, the J gene TRBJ1-1, with D unclear. CDR1 is MNHEY and CDR2 is SMNVEV in the germline V gene (reference sequence). V was cut by 3 bases and J by 4 bases, with 21 bases left in between. The CDR3 runs to 17 residues. CDR3 residues: CASSLGRAQIAGTEAFF. CDR3 bases: TGTGCCAGCAGTTTGGGCCGGGCCCAAATCGCGGGCACTGAAGCTTTCTTT.

This sequence joins TRBV4-2 and TRBJ1-2; D is uncertain. The CDR3 is made up of 15 amino acids. CDR1 is LGHNA, CDR2 YNFKEQ, per germline. Between the trimmed V and J ends, which lost 0 bases and 8 bases, there was a span of 16 bases. CDR3 coding DNA: TGTGCCAGCAGCCAAGAACCAGCCCTAGCTAACGGCTACACCTTC. Encoded protein: CASSQEPALANGYTF.

In this sample, this clone turned up a few times. The chain links TRBV5-1 to TRBJ2-5; 9 bases match TRBD2. Germline CDR1 SGHRS, CDR2 YFSETQ. V gave up 4 bases and J gave up 5 bases; unmatched junction bases: 12. This CDR3 has 16 residues. CDR3 nucleotides: TGCGCCAGCAGCGGGGGGAGAGCGGGAGGAGAGGAGACCCAGTACTTC. Residues: CASSGGRAGGEETQYF.

The chain uses TRBV19 and TRBJ1-1; D is unclear. The germline V gene has CDR1 LNHDA and CDR2 SQIVND (reference sequence). Trimming took off 4 bases at V and 4 bases at J, with 13 bases between the two ends. This CDR3 has 14 amino acids. The CDR3 here is CASSTVGLATEAFF. For the CDR3, the DNA is TGTGCCAGTAGTACCGTTGGACTGGCCACTGAAGCTTTCTTT.

The chain recombines TRBV28 with TRBJ2-1; 8 bases are a match to TRBD1. Trimming cost V 6 bases and J 5 bases; bases outside gene matches: 6. CDR1 is MDHEN and CDR2 is SYDVKM in the germline V gene. This CDR3 is 14 amino acids long. In nucleotides, the CDR3 is TGTGCCAGCAGGTCCCAGGACAGGGACAATGAGCAGTTCTTC. It specifies CASRSQDRDNEQFF.

CDR3 in amino acids: CASFPRRDRALSGANVLTF. In DNA, the CDR3 is TGTGCCAGTTTCCCACGCCGGGACAGGGCCCTCTCTGGGGCCAACGTCCTGACTTTC. This chain joins TRBV19 and TRBJ2-6, with 9 bases matching TRBD1. Germline CDR1 LNHDA, CDR2 SQIVND (reference sequence). The CDR3 runs to 19 residues. V lost 8 bases and J lost 0; bases outside the gene matches: 14.

V usage is TRBV18 and J usage is TRBJ1-1, with TRBD1 matching 8 bases. The germline V gene has CDR1 KGHSH and CDR2 LQKENI. The CDR3 totals 13 residues. Trimming took 1 base from V and 11 from J; bases not matched to a gene: 6. Here the CDR3 reads CASSPRDRSSAFF. CDR3 bases: TGTGCCAGCTCACCACGGGACAGGTCTTCCGCTTTCTTT. Combining the CDR3 with reference TRBV18 and TRBJ1-1 gives the whole variable domain NAGVMQNPRHLVRRRGQEARLRCSPMKGHSHVYWYRQLPEEGLKFMVYLQKENIIDESGMPKERFSAEFPKEGPSILRIQQVVRGDSAAYFCASSPRDRSSAFFGQGTRLTVV.

In its sample, this clone was seen a few times. This sequence joins TRBV6-5 and TRBJ1-5, with D unclear. The ends were cut back, 11 bases at V and 6 bases at J, with 11 bases in the middle. Germline CDR1 MNHEY, CDR2 SVGAGI. The length of the CDR3 is 11 residues. Written as DNA, the CDR3 is TGTGCCGCGGACTCTCCTCAGCCCCAGCATTTT. Translation: CAADSPQPQHF.

J is TRBJ2-7 and V is TRBV28; no clear D. Germline V gives CDR1 MDHEN, CDR2 SYDVKM. Trimming took 6 bases from V and 0 from J, leaving 9 bases between them. The CDR3 length is 13 residues. CDR3 region: CASRRVGSYEQYF. The CDR3 DNA is TGTGCCAGCAGACGGGTGGGCTCCTACGAGCAGTACTTC.

This chain links TRBV4-1 with TRBJ2-5; D possibly corresponds to TRBD2 (6 bases). The V end was cut by 0 bases, the J end by 0 bases, with 14 bases between. There are 17 residues in the CDR3. Germline assignment: CDR1 MGHRA and CDR2 YSYEKL. CDR3 sequence reads: CASSQDAGSRYQETQYF. As DNA, the CDR3 is TGCGCCAGCAGCCAAGATGCGGGGTCCCGTTACCAAGAGACCCAGTACTTC.

The rearrangement joins TRBV6-1 to TRBJ1-2; D unclear. Germline loops: CDR1 MNHNS, CDR2 SASEGT. V shed 3 bases and J shed 8 bases, with 10 bases lying between them. CDR3 length: 12 amino acids. CDR3 residues: CASSDGGIGYTF. The CDR3 DNA follows: TGTGCCAGCAGTGACGGCGGGATCGGCTACACCTTC.

The rearrangement joins TRBV6-2 or TRBV6-3 to TRBJ1-2; 8 bases are a match to TRBD1. CDR1 is MNHEY, CDR2 SVGEGT, per germline. The V and J ends lost 0 bases and 8 bases, in that order; junction bases with no gene match: 14. This CDR3 has 17 residues. This chain's CDR3 is CASSYSWQGATDWGYTF. The CDR3 DNA follows: TGTGCCAGCAGTTACTCTTGGCAGGGGGCGACTGATTGGGGCTACACCTTC.

The gene calls are TRBV28 and TRBJ1-2, with D perhaps matching TRBD1 (6 bases). Trimming cost V 4 bases and J 3 bases, with 12 bases left between them. Per the germline V gene, CDR1 is MDHEN and CDR2 is SYDVKM. This CDR3 region has 14 residues. DNA for the CDR3: TGTGCCAGCAGTTCGGCGGACAGCTACTATGGCTACACCTTC. Its translation: CASSSADSYYGYTF.

The gene calls are TRBV10-3 and TRBJ2-7; tentative D call: TRBD1 (6 bases). CDR1 is ENHRY and CDR2 is SYGVKD in the germline V gene. This CDR3 is built from 14 residues. The V and J ends lost 4 bases and 6 bases respectively, with 16 bases between them. The CDR3 DNA sequence: TGTGCCATCAGTGCTAGGATAGAACAGGGCGAGCAGTACTTC. Amino acids: CAISARIEQGEQYF.

V is TRBV10-3 and J is TRBJ2-7, with TRBD1 matching 10 bases. Germline CDR1 reads ENHRY; CDR2 reads SYGVKD. J lost 3 bases, V lost 4 bases, and 3 bases had no gene match. CDR3 length equals 14 residues. The CDR3 DNA is TGTGCCATCAGTGGCGGGACAGGGGACTACGAGCAGTACTTC. Translated: CAISGGTGDYEQYF.

Turning to this clone: Other DNA sequences in the same sample also yield this CDR3. This chain connects TRBV28 to TRBJ2-3, with 9 positions matching TRBD1. The germline CDR1 and CDR2 sequences are MDHEN and SYDVKM. The CDR3 sequence is 15 residues long. J was trimmed by 3 bases and V by 3 bases; bases with no gene match: 4. The CDR3 DNA follows: TGTGCCAGCAGTTTCGGAGGACAGGGGACAGATACGCAGTATTTT. It codes for CASSFGGQGTDTQYF.

J is TRBJ2-7 and V is TRBV18, with a weak D call TRBD1 (6 bases). V lost 0 bases, J lost 2 bases, and 14 bases lay in between. This CDR3 contains 16 residues. Germline V gene sequence: CDR1 KGHSH, CDR2 LQKENI. CDR3 sequence: CASSPPGQPDPYEQYF. CDR3 DNA sequence: TGTGCCAGCTCACCACCTGGACAGCCCGACCCCTACGAGCAGTACTTC. The full variable domain, completed using reference TRBV18 and TRBJ2-7, is NAGVMQNPRHLVRRRGQEARLRCSPMKGHSHVYWYRQLPEEGLKFMVYLQKENIIDESGMPKERFSAEFPKEGPSILRIQQVVRGDSAAYFCASSPPGQPDPYEQYFGPGTRLTVT.

This chain connects TRBV3-1 (or the pseudogene TRBV3-2) to TRBJ1-5, with D hard to call. This CDR3 spans 12 amino acids. The V and J ends lost 4 bases and 2 bases respectively, with 3 bases between them. CDR1 is LGHDT, CDR2 YNNKEL, per germline (reference sequence). The CDR3 sequence: CASSPGNQPQHF. CDR3 nucleotides: TGTGCCAGCAGCCCCGGCAATCAGCCCCAGCATTTT.

The chain employs TRBV28 and TRBJ1-2, with D maybe TRBD1 (6 bases). CDR1 is MDHEN and CDR2 is SYDVKM in the germline V gene. The CDR3 spans 12 residues. V gave up 6 bases and J gave up 4 bases, with 9 bases separating them. The CDR3 DNA sequence: TGTGCCAGCAGGGGGGCAGGCTATGGCTACACCTTC. This encodes CASRGAGYGYTF.

The chain combines TRBV28 with TRBJ2-1; D remains unclear. CDR3 length: 12 amino acids. Germline CDR1 reads MDHEN; CDR2 reads SYDVKM. The germline V and J ends were trimmed by 6 bases and 8 bases, with 11 bases remaining between them. The CDR3: CASRPSIHEQFF. The CDR3 DNA follows: TGTGCCAGCAGGCCTTCTATCCATGAGCAGTTCTTC.

The genes are TRBV11-3 and TRBJ2-3, with 9 positions matching TRBD2. With V trimmed by 5 bases and J by 2 bases, 5 bases remained unmatched. Germline lookup yields CDR1 SGHNT and CDR2 YENEEA. This CDR3 spans 15 amino acids. Here the CDR3 reads CASSPGLAYTDTQYF. The CDR3 nucleotides read TGTGCCAGCAGCCCCGGACTAGCGTACACAGATACGCAGTATTTT.

The chain carries TRBV6-6 and TRBJ1-2, with D unresolved. V was trimmed by 8 bases and J by 3 bases, leaving 19 bases between them. The CDR3 sequence is 15 residues long. Germline loops: CDR1 MNHNY, CDR2 SVGAGI (reference sequence). DNA for the CDR3: TGTGCCAGCTCTTATCTCGGGGAAGCGGACTATGGCTACACCTTC. This codes for CASSYLGEADYGYTF.